This TCR beta chain was sequenced for a study of OX40 agonist ivuxolimab in advanced cancers. Autoimmune disease history or systemic immunosuppression disqualified patients. Sequenced by immunoSEQ multiplex PCR; TCRdb stores in-frame clones only, minus some. Of about 50,000 clones in the sample, approximately 79% were seen once. The V gene end was trimmed by 0 bases and the J gene end by 0 bases; junction bases not matched to a gene: 6. The length of the CDR3 is 16 residues. Germline V CDR1 and CDR2: SQVTM, ANQGSEA. The genes are TRBV29-1 and TRBJ2-3, with 7 bases identical to TRBD1. The sample was CD4+ or CD8+ T cells sorted from blood, taken in a trial of the OX40 agonist ivuxolimab. The TCR comes from an adult with an advanced solid tumor such as melanoma, head and neck, liver or kidney cancer. The CDR3 DNA reads as TGCAGCGTTGAAGACCCCCTGGACAGGAGCACAGATACGCAGTATTTT. Its protein product is CSVEDPLDRSTDTQYF.